The T cell receptor (beta chain) under discussion was sequenced for a study of cytomegalovirus exposure and HLA in healthy donors. Study context: Both the approximately 130 validation repertoires and the 550 to 750 first-cohort repertoires used the same platform, as reported by a later analysis.

Produced via immunoSEQ multiplex PCR; TCRdb's table is partial and in-frame only. Of 71,000 or so clones listed, approximately 94% are singletons. This CDR3 is built from 17 residues. In germline, CDR1 is SGHRS, CDR2 YFSETQ. Trimming left V 6 bases short and J 0 bases short, with 16 bases between. As to this clone: The target antigen is unknown.

Regarding the study as a whole: Subsequent analysis of the 95 to 150 validation repertoires found a tendency for first-cohort TCR clusters to co-occur. Investigators reported 150 to 200 TCR beta chains as tied to cytomegalovirus. Among TCR sequences, most were rare, though some public TCRs appeared in many donors.

The sequencing input was PBMCs. The source is a man aged 18 to 30 in good health and CMV-seropositive. The chain links TRBV5-1 to TRBJ2-6, with a tentative D call TRBD1 (7 bases). In DNA, the CDR3 is TGCGCCAGCAACACCCAGGGGGGACACTCTGGGGCCAACGTCCTGACTTTC. The encoded protein is CASNTQGGHSGANVLTF.